This T cell receptor (beta chain) was recorded in a study of T cells in tuberculosis. Study details: A South African cohort included IGRA-negative adolescents, latently infected IGRA-positive adolescents and adults with active tuberculosis.

Comments on this clone: Its antigen is unknown.

The length of the CDR3 is 15 residues. Germline-derived CDR1 and CDR2 are GTSNPN and SVGIG (reference sequence). V shed 2 bases, J shed 0 bases, and the junction held 4 bases outside the gene matches. Clones were read by immunoSEQ multiplex PCR, and TCRdb kept only the in-frame ones, dropping some. Found here are roughly 30,000 clones, about nine tenths of them singletons; the top ten hold roughly 2%. Study-wide results and caveats: Active tuberculosis alpha repertoires lay closer to GMM-specific TCRs than controls'. Shorter CDR3-alpha in active tuberculosis partly drove smaller distances.

This clonotype was obtained from a donor between 10 and 35 years old with latent tuberculosis or without tuberculosis infection. The chain links TRBV30 to TRBJ1-5; 7 nucleotides agree with TRBD1. The specimen sequenced was PBMCs. The CDR3: CAWSPGTDSNQPQHF. The CDR3 DNA sequence: TGTGCCTGGAGTCCCGGGACAGATAGCAATCAGCCCCAGCATTTT.